Sequencing of this T cell receptor (beta chain) was carried out in a study of tumor and adjacent non-tumor tissue in lung cancer. Looking at the study overall: Patients comprised 12 adenocarcinoma, 2 squamous cell carcinoma and 1 small cell lung cancer.

No cell sorting was done before RNA was extracted from the tissue. Donors were chemotherapy-naive, newly diagnosed lung cancer surgical patients in China, August–late 2014. Study findings and constraints: Normal lung showed higher cumulative top 100 clone frequency than tumor. Significantly higher TCR diversity was found in tumor than normal lung.

Trimming cost V 3 bases and J 10 bases, with 22 bases left between them. This CDR3 is 15 amino acids long. CDR1 DFQATT and CDR2 SNEGSKA come from the germline V gene (reference sequence). Turning to this clonotype: What it recognizes is unknown.

The library came from three nested PCR rounds adapted from ARM-PCR protocols. Each CDR3 protein is one row after TCRdb ran MiXCR on the multiplex PCR reads. The table shows tens of thousands of distinct CDR3 sequences, with roughly 80% occurring only once. This clonotype was sampled from a woman in her 50s with non-small cell lung cancer. The chain links TRBV20-1 to TRBJ2-1; D may be TRBD2 (6 bases). The sequenced material came from lung tumor tissue. CDR3 in amino acids: CSASGARGRIKEQFF. The CDR3 coding sequence is TGCAGTGCTAGTGGGGCTAGAGGGAGGATTAAGGAGCAGTTCTTC.